Listed below are T cell receptor beta chains from one sample, sequenced in a study of cytomegalovirus exposure and HLA in healthy donors. Produced via immunoSEQ multiplex PCR; TCRdb's table is partial and in-frame only. Of roughly 150,000 clones detected, approximately 88% appear once; the ten largest clones hold around 1%. The sequencing sample was made of PBMCs. The receptor source for this set is a young man in good health and CMV-seronegative. CDR3s include the opening cysteine and the closing phenylalanine or tryptophan. Fields, in order: CDR3 length, J gene, V gene, D gene, clone size, CDR3 protein, CDR3 DNA. A D gene is named only where the DNA matches it firmly. The size of a clone is reported for some rows only, either as once, few or many, or as a class for expanded clones.

cdr3_length: 16; j_call: TRBJ2-5; v_call: TRBV28; d_call: TRBD1; clone_size: -; cdr3_aa: CASSSPGTGKQETQYF; cdr3_nt: TGTGCCAGCAGTAGTCCCGGGACAGGGAAACAAGAGACCCAGTACTTC
cdr3_length: 12; j_call: TRBJ1-2; v_call: TRBV6-1; d_call: TRBD1; clone_size: -; cdr3_aa: CASTGDSYGYTF; cdr3_nt: TGTGCCAGCACTGGGGACAGCTATGGCTACACCTTC
cdr3_length: 15; j_call: TRBJ2-5; v_call: TRBV10-3; d_call: TRBD1; clone_size: once; cdr3_aa: CAISGTGTGALEQYF; cdr3_nt: TGTGCCATCAGTGGGACCGGGACAGGGGCCCTGGAGCAGTACTTC
cdr3_length: 14; j_call: TRBJ2-5; v_call: TRBV7-9; d_call: TRBD1; clone_size: -; cdr3_aa: CSSRGQGGGETQYF; cdr3_nt: TGTTCCAGCAGGGGACAGGGCGGAGGGGAGACCCAGTACTTC
cdr3_length: 16; j_call: TRBJ2-1; v_call: TRBV7-8; d_call: TRBD2; clone_size: -; cdr3_aa: CASSRGLAGERGEQFF; cdr3_nt: TGTGCCAGCAGCCGGGGACTAGCGGGAGAAAGAGGTGAGCAGTTCTTC
cdr3_length: 16; j_call: TRBJ2-2; v_call: TRBV28; d_call: -; clone_size: -; cdr3_aa: CASSYPPRMNTGELFF; cdr3_nt: TGTGCCAGCAGTTATCCACCGAGGATGAACACCGGGGAGCTGTTTTTT
cdr3_length: 16; j_call: TRBJ2-5; v_call: TRBV7-8; d_call: TRBD2; clone_size: -; cdr3_aa: CASSLTRGEVQGTQYF; cdr3_nt: TGTGCCAGCAGCCTCACCCGGGGGGAGGTACAAGGGACCCAGTACTTC
cdr3_length: 15; j_call: TRBJ2-2; v_call: TRBV7-9; d_call: -; clone_size: -; cdr3_aa: CASSLVSGSTGELFF; cdr3_nt: TGTGCCAGCAGCCTAGTATCAGGTAGCACCGGGGAGCTGTTTTTT
cdr3_length: 13; j_call: TRBJ2-7; v_call: TRBV28; d_call: TRBD1; clone_size: -; cdr3_aa: CATLGQGAYEQYF; cdr3_nt: TGTGCCACATTAGGACAGGGGGCTTACGAGCAGTACTTC
cdr3_length: 15; j_call: TRBJ2-1; v_call: TRBV28; d_call: TRBD1; clone_size: -; cdr3_aa: CASTPGTGFRNEQFF; cdr3_nt: TGTGCCAGCACCCCGGGGACAGGGTTTCGCAATGAGCAGTTCTTC
cdr3_length: 15; j_call: TRBJ2-3; v_call: TRBV2; d_call: -; clone_size: -; cdr3_aa: CATSKGAGFTDTQYF; cdr3_nt: TGTGCCACCTCCAAGGGGGCGGGATTCACAGATACGCAGTATTTT
cdr3_length: 15; j_call: TRBJ1-4; v_call: TRBV4-1; d_call: -; clone_size: -; cdr3_aa: CASSQGASTDEKLFF; cdr3_nt: TGCGCCAGCAGCCAAGGGGCCTCTACAGATGAAAAACTGTTTTTT
cdr3_length: 14; j_call: TRBJ1-2; v_call: TRBV5-1; d_call: TRBD1; clone_size: -; cdr3_aa: CASSLGDRVSGYTF; cdr3_nt: TGCGCCAGCAGCTTGGGGGACAGGGTTAGTGGCTACACCTTC
cdr3_length: 15; j_call: TRBJ2-5; v_call: TRBV5-1; d_call: -; clone_size: few; cdr3_aa: CASSQTGTIQETQYF; cdr3_nt: TGCGCCAGCAGCCAAACCGGGACAATCCAAGAGACCCAGTACTTC
cdr3_length: 13; j_call: TRBJ1-2; v_call: TRBV7-8; d_call: -; clone_size: -; cdr3_aa: CASSLGGGGGYTF; cdr3_nt: TGTGCCAGCAGCTTAGGCGGGGGAGGAGGCTACACCTTC
cdr3_length: 15; j_call: TRBJ2-7; v_call: TRBV11-2; d_call: TRBD1; clone_size: -; cdr3_aa: CASSPLWDRDYEQYF; cdr3_nt: TGTGCCAGCAGCCCCTTGTGGGACAGGGACTACGAGCAGTACTTC
cdr3_length: 16; j_call: TRBJ2-1; v_call: TRBV10-1; d_call: TRBD2; clone_size: -; cdr3_aa: CASSASFAGGRNEQFF; cdr3_nt: TGCGCCAGCAGCGCCTCCTTTGCGGGAGGGCGGAATGAGCAGTTCTTC
cdr3_length: 17; j_call: TRBJ1-1; v_call: TRBV30; d_call: TRBD1; clone_size: -; cdr3_aa: CAWSDGPGGQVNTEAFF; cdr3_nt: TGTGCCTGGAGTGACGGGCCAGGGGGACAAGTGAACACTGAAGCTTTCTTT
cdr3_length: 13; j_call: TRBJ2-3; v_call: TRBV6-1; d_call: TRBD2; clone_size: -; cdr3_aa: CASSTGTRDTQYF; cdr3_nt: TGTGCCAGCAGTACCGGGACTAGAGATACGCAGTATTTT
cdr3_length: 15; j_call: TRBJ2-2; v_call: TRBV7-6; d_call: -; clone_size: -; cdr3_aa: CASSLLPVNTGELFF; cdr3_nt: TGTGCCAGCAGCTTATTGCCAGTGAACACCGGGGAGCTGTTTTTT
cdr3_length: 16; j_call: TRBJ1-4; v_call: TRBV5-1; d_call: -; clone_size: -; cdr3_aa: CASSLVGPGWDEKLFF; cdr3_nt: TGCGCCAGCAGCTTGGTTGGTCCGGGATGGGATGAAAAACTGTTTTTT
cdr3_length: 19; j_call: TRBJ1-2; v_call: TRBV10-3; d_call: TRBD1; clone_size: -; cdr3_aa: CAIRLWGTGGRESNYGYTF; cdr3_nt: TGTGCCATCCGGCTGTGGGGGACAGGGGGCCGAGAATCTAACTATGGCTACACCTTC
cdr3_length: 18; j_call: TRBJ2-7; v_call: TRBV19; d_call: TRBD2; clone_size: few; cdr3_aa: CASSILTSTSGSTYEQYF; cdr3_nt: TGTGCCAGTAGTATCCTAACCTCTACTAGCGGGAGTACCTACGAGCAGTACTTC
cdr3_length: 16; j_call: TRBJ1-3; v_call: TRBV7-6; d_call: -; clone_size: -; cdr3_aa: CASSPMVQGSGNTIYF; cdr3_nt: TGTGCCAGCAGCCCCATGGTACAGGGCTCTGGAAACACCATATATTTT
cdr3_length: 14; j_call: TRBJ1-2; v_call: TRBV6-1; d_call: TRBD1; clone_size: few; cdr3_aa: CASSPGTGGRGYTF; cdr3_nt: TGTGCCAGCAGCCCCGGGACAGGGGGCCGGGGCTACACCTTC
cdr3_length: 15; j_call: TRBJ2-7; v_call: TRBV21-1; d_call: -; clone_size: few; cdr3_aa: CASSPPGRTSYEQYF; cdr3_nt: TGTGCCAGCAGCCCTCCCGGGAGGACCTCCTACGAGCAGTACTTC
cdr3_length: 16; j_call: TRBJ2-2; v_call: TRBV19; d_call: TRBD1; clone_size: -; cdr3_aa: CASARPGQGPTGELFF; cdr3_nt: TGTGCCAGCGCACGCCCCGGACAGGGGCCCACCGGGGAGCTGTTTTTT